This entry concerns a single T cell receptor (beta chain). Original processing notes: Nucleated cell number was recorded as an estimate derived from reference gene primer amplification. Using immunoSEQ multiplex PCR, the repertoire was profiled, and TCRdb retains in-frame clones only, with some absent. V and J calls and clone size follow that table, whereas D and trimming were derived from the DNA. Seen here are some 350,000 clones, 90% observed once, and the top ten hold approximately 7%. This sample is drawn from a study of blood T cell repertoires in COVID-19. Study overall: The United States, Italy and Spain provided the acute and convalescent COVID-19 samples. T cells, B-cell-depleted T cells, or PBMCs supplied cDNA or gDNA.

There are 15 residues in the CDR3. Germline V lookup: CDR1 WNHNN, CDR2 SYGVQD (reference sequence). V dropped 3 bases and J dropped 6 bases, with 14 bases sitting between them. The sequenced sample consisted of peripheral blood. The rearrangement joins TRBV10-1 to TRBJ1-4; no definite D call. The clonotype originates from a man aged 18-30 years with active or convalescent COVID-19. The CDR3: CASSEDTPRDEKLFF. Here the CDR3 DNA reads TGCGCCAGCAGTGAAGACACCCCGAGGGATGAAAAACTGTTTTTT.